The text below deals with one T cell receptor (beta chain). At one end the junction does not follow the germline gene, possibly because of a read error. The assay was immunoSEQ multiplex PCR, and TCRdb's table has in-frame clones only and misses some. Of 95,000 to 150,000 clones in the sample, approximately 83% were seen once. This sample was included in a study of T cell responses to AZD1222 COVID-19 vaccine. The TCR sequence derives from an adult in good health. This material consisted of peripheral blood, taken on day 0 of AZD1222 vaccination.

CDR3 nucleotide sequence: TGTGCTAGCAGCCGAGACAGGGAAGATAGCAATCAGCCCCAGCATTTT. Translated: CASSRDREDSNQPQHF. This chain links TRBV7-7 with TRBJ1-5, with TRBD1 matching over 7 bases. This CDR3 is 16 amino acids long. The germline CDR1 and CDR2 sequences are SSHAT and FNYEAQ (reference sequence).